The clone carrying this T cell receptor (beta chain) was counted a few times. The antigen is not known. Germline V gene sequence: CDR1 LNHNV, CDR2 YYDKDF (reference sequence). V lost 1 base, J lost 2 bases, and 8 bases lay in between. This CDR3 contains 15 residues. Time point in this sample: week 23, last vaccination. Every vaccination contained 300 ug of the mutant IDH1 20-mer peptide and was paired with topical imiquimod. This record comes from a study of a mutant IDH1 vaccine in newly diagnosed glioma. Study-level background: Patients in the study were vaccinated eight times, receiving shots in weeks 1, 3, 5, 7, 11, 15, 19 and 23. Treated patients comprised approximately 60% males and approximately 38% females, mean age around 40 years. Study-level results: Patients showed vaccine-induced immune responses at a rate of around 93%.

Data came from immunoSEQ multiplex PCR; TCRdb stores just in-frame clones and leaves some out. The sample records around 85,000 clones, 75% to 85% being singletons. The chain joins TRBV15 to TRBJ1-4; D gene ambiguous. The sequence came from a man aged 25 to 45 with glioma. Some clones in this sample may be carry-over from other donors' samples. The sample here was PBMCs, taken from a glioma patient whose treatment included an IDH1 peptide vaccine. CDR3 nucleotide sequence: TGTGCCACCAGCAGAGTAGGAGGGACTAATGAAAAACTGTTTTTT. Encoded protein: CATSRVGGTNEKLFF.